Below, one TCR beta chain is given with its context. Its antigen is not identified. The same CDR3 also results from other DNA sequences found in this sample. The CDR3 covers 13 residues. Germline V gene lookup returns CDR1 MNHEY and CDR2 SMNVEV (reference sequence). V dropped 2 bases and J dropped 5; count of bases not matched to a gene: 2. This specimen comes from a study of cytotoxic CD8 clonotypes in ibrutinib-treated CLL. Study information: For this cohort, patients were ten to eleven relapsed/refractory and approximately 15 treatment-naive, while approximately 17 were IGHV unmutated. The taking of response samples occurred after a median about 13 months of treatment, with a range of 6 to 36.

Findings and caveats of the study: Clonality (at baseline) was higher than in age-matched healthy donors and tracked circulating CD8+ T-cell counts. At ibrutinib response, clonality increased, and at progression it declined back toward baseline.

Produced via immunoSEQ multiplex PCR; TCRdb's table is partial and in-frame only. The sample carries roughly 300,000 clones, roughly three quarters recorded once. The clonotype comes from a human donor with chronic lymphocytic leukemia. The sequencing used PBMCs, collected at disease progression, from a patient treated with ibrutinib. The chain has TRBV27 and TRBJ2-5; 7 bases align to TRBD1. The CDR3 protein is CASSLRGRETQYF. For the CDR3, the DNA is TGTGCCAGCAGTTTAAGGGGGCGCGAGACCCAGTACTTC.